This T cell receptor (beta chain) was identified in a study of blood T cell repertoires in COVID-19. Study context: From the United States, Italy and Spain came samples of acute and convalescent COVID-19. Sample material is recorded as cDNA or gDNA derived from T cells, B-cell-depleted T cells, or PBMCs.

Participant-reported clinical history was the basis for cohort assignment. Profiling relied on immunoSEQ multiplex PCR, and the TCRdb table lists in-frame clones only, not all of them. The table records over 150,000 clones, about four fifths of them present only once. The sequencing sample was made of PBMCs or T cells enriched from blood (not recorded which). This TCR was sampled from a woman aged 55-70 years who had recovered from COVID-19.

In DNA, the CDR3 is TGCAGCGTTGCCCCCGGGGGGGACGAGCAGTACTTC. Encoded protein: CSVAPGGDEQYF. This rearrangement joins TRBV29-1 to TRBJ2-7; 8 nucleotides line up with TRBD2. Germline values: CDR1 SQVTM, CDR2 ANQGSEA. CDR3 size: 12 residues. Trimming removed 4 bases from V and 5 bases from J; junction bases left unmatched: 4.